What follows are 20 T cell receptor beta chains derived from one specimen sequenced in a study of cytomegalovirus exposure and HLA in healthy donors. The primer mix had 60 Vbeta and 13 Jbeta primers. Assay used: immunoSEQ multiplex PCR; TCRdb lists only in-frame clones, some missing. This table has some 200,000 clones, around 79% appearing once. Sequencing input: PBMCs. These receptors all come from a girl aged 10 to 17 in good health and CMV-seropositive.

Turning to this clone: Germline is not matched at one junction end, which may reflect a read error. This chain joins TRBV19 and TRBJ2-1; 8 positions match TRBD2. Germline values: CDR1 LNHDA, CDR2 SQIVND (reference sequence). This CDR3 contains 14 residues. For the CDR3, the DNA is TGTGCCACAGAACGGGGGGGGGCCAGGAATGGGCAGTTCTTC. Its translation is CATERGGARNGQFF.

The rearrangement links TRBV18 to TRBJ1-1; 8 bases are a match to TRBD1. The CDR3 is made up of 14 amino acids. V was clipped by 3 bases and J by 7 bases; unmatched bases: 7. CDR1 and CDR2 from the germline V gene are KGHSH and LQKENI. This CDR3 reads CASSPTGGGGEAFF. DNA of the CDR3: TGTGCCAGCTCACCTACAGGGGGTGGTGGTGAAGCTTTCTTT.

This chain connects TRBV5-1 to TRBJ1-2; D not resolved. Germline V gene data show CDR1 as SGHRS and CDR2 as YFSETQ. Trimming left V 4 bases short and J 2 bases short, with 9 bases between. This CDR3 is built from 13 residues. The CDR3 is CASSTSGNYGYTF. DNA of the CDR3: TGCGCCAGCAGCACCTCGGGAAACTATGGCTACACCTTC.

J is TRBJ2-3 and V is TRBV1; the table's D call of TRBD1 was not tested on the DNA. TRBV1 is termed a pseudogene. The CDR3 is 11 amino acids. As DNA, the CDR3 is TGCACCAGCAGCCCTTATAGGGGGCAGTATTTT. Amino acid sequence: CTSSPYRGQYF.

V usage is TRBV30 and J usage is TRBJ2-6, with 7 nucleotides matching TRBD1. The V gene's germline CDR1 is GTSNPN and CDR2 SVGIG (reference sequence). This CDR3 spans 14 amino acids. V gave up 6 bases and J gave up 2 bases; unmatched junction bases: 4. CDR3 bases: TGTGCCTGCCCACAGGGGCCTGGGGCCAACGTCCTGACTTTC. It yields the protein CACPQGPGANVLTF.

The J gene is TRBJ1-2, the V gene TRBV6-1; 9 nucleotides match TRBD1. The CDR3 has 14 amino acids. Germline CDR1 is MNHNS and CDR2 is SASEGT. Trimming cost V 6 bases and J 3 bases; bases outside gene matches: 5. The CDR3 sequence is CASRTGQGDYGYTF. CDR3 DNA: TGTGCCAGCAGGACGGGACAGGGAGACTATGGCTACACCTTC.

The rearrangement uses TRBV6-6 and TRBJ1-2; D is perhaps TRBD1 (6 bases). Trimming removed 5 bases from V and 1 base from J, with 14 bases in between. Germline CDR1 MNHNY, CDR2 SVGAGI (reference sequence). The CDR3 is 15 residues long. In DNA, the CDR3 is TGTGCCAGCAGTCATGACAGGCTGAATAACTATGGCTACACCTTC. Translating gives CASSHDRLNNYGYTF.

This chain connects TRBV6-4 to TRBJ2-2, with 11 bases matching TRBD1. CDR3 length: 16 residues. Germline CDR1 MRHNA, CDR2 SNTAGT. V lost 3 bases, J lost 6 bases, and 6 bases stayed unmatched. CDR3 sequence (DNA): TGTGCCAGCAGTGAAGGACAGGGGGCGCCTCCCGGGGAGCTGTTTTTT. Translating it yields CASSEGQGAPPGELFF.

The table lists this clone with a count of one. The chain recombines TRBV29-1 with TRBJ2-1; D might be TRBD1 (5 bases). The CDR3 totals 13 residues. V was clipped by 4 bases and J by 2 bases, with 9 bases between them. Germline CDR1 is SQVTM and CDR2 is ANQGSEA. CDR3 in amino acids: CSVATATYNEQFF. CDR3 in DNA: TGCAGCGTTGCGACAGCTACCTACAATGAGCAGTTCTTC.

CDR3 region: CASKEGQGEYEQYF. The CDR3 DNA sequence: TGTGCCAGCAAGGAGGGACAGGGGGAGTACGAGCAGTACTTC. The V gene is TRBV2, the J gene TRBJ2-7; 11 bases agree with TRBD1. Germline V CDR1 and CDR2: SNHLY, FYNNEI. J was trimmed by 4 bases and V by 7 bases; bases with no gene match: 6. The CDR3 contains 14 residues.

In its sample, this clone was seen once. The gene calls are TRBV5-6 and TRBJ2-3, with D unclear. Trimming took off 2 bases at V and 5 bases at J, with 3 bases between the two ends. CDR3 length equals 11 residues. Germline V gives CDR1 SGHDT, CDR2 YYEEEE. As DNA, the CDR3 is TGTGCCAGCAGCTTCATAGATACGCAGTATTTT. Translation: CASSFIDTQYF.

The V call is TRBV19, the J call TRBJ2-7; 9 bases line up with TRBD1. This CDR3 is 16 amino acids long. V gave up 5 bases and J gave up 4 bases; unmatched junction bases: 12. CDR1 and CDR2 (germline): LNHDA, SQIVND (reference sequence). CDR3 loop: CASSPQGAKFSYEQYF. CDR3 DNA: TGTGCCAGTAGTCCACAGGGGGCGAAATTCAGTTACGAGCAGTACTTC. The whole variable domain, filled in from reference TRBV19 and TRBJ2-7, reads DGGITQSPKYLFRKEGQNVTLSCEQNLNHDAMYWYRQDPGQGLRLIYYSQIVNDFQKGDIAEGYSVSREKKESFPLTVTSAQKNPTAFYLCASSPQGAKFSYEQYFGPGTRLTVT.

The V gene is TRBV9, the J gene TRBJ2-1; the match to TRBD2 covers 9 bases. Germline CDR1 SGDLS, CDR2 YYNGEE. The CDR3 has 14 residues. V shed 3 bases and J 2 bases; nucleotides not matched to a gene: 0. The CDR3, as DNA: TGTGCCAGCAGCGGCGGGGGGGCCTACAATGAGCAGTTCTTC. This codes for CASSGGGAYNEQFF.

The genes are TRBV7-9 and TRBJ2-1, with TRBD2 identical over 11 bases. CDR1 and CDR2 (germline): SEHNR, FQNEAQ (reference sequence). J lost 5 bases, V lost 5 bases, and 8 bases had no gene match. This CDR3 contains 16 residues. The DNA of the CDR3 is TGTGCCAGCAGCCCGGTCGGGACTAGCGGAGACAATGAGCAGTTCTTC. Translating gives CASSPVGTSGDNEQFF.

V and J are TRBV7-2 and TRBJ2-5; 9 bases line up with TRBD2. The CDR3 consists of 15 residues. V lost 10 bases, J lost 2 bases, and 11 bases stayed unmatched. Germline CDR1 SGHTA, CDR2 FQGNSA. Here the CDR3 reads CATSMSGGSQETQYF. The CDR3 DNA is TGTGCCACCTCCATGAGCGGGGGGTCTCAAGAGACCCAGTACTTC.

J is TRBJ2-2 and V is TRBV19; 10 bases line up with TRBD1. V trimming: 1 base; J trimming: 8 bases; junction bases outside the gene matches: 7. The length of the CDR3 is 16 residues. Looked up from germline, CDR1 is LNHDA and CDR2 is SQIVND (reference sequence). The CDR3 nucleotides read TGTGCCAGTAGTATAGTTTGGACAGGGGGAGGAGGGGAGCTGTTTTTT. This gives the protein CASSIVWTGGGGELFF.

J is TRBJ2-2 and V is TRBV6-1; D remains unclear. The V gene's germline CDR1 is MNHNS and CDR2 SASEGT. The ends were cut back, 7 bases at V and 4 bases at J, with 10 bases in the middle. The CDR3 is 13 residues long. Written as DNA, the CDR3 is TGTGCCAGCAAGGTGCGAGGCACCGGGGAGCTGTTTTTT. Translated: CASKVRGTGELFF.

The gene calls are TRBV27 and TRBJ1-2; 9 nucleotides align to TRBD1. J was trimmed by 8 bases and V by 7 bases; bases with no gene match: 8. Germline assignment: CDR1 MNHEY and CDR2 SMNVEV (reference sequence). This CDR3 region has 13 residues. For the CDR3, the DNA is TGTGCCAGCAAGGTTCCGGGACAGGGCGGCTACACCTTC. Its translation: CASKVPGQGGYTF.

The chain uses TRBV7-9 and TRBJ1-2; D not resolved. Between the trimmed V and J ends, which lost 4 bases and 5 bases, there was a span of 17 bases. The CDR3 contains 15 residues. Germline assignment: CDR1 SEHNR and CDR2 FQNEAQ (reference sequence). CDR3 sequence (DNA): TGTGCCAGCAGCTCCGCCAGCGGGGAAGTTTATGGCTACACCTTC. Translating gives CASSSASGEVYGYTF.

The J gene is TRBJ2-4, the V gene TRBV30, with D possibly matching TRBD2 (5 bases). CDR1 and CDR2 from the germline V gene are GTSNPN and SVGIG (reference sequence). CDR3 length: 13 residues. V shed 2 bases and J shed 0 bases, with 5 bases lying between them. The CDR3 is CAWSTRAKNIQYF. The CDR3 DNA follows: TGTGCCTGGAGTACTAGAGCCAAAAACATTCAGTACTTC.